Described below is a single T cell receptor beta chain sequence and its context. No antigen is known for it. Per-base qualities were not stored, and no clone one base away is much larger. The library was generated by the immunoSEQ multiplex PCR assay. The multiplex PCR relied on a mix of 60 forward primers for TCR Vbeta segments and 13 reverse primers for TCR Jbeta segments. A multiplex PCR assay on genomic DNA amplified the CDR3 region of rearranged TCR beta genes. Amplified TCR beta libraries were sequenced as 87-base-pair reads on the Illumina HiSeq System. The study's processing was this. Across the roughly 600 repertoires, a later analysis counted some 80 million unique TCR beta chains, roughly 11 million of which were shared by at least two donors. To remove PCR and sequencing errors, raw reads were error-corrected and collapsed into unique sequences using a nearest-neighbor algorithm that merged closely related sequences. CDR3 sequences were aligned to IMGT reference sequences to assign V, D and J gene segments. For a sequence to be retained, a match of at least six nucleotides was required to both a V gene segment and a J gene segment. Rearrangements were classified as productive when the CDR3 lacked stop codons and remained in frame with V and J, and all other rearrangements were classified as non-productive. Following IMGT convention, CDR3 was defined as the stretch from the second conserved V-encoded cysteine up to the conserved J-encoded phenylalanine. The earlier analysis of about 590 of the donors excluded sequences that lacked an unambiguous match to a single V gene segment. In an earlier analysis of several hundred of the donors, a V segment was called functional when productive rearrangements were above 56.7%, and segregating when the standard deviation between donors exceeded 5%. A statistical classification framework was built for diagnosing cytomegalovirus status from the catalog of TCR beta chain sequences. A later analysis assigned V and J genes by comparing TCR nucleotide sequences with IMGT/GENE-DB human TR gene sequences. The TCRdist pipeline was used in a later analysis to assign CDR3 sequences and most-parsimonious VDJ recombination scenarios. In a later analysis, every TCR beta chain was defined by the combination of its CDR3 amino acid sequence and its V-gene family, and reads without a unique V-gene family were dropped. In a later analysis, 450 to 600 highly shared, low-generation-probability nucleotide sequences were removed to address suspected cross-contamination and a sequencing artifact. For each public chain, a later analysis derived a clonal expansion index from normalized ranks of inferred template counts within each repertoire. In a later analysis, generation probabilities were computed using a VDJ recombination model fitted to out-of-frame rearrangements, and the results were checked against IGoR. A later analysis scored TCR-TCR, TCR-HLA and TCR-CMV co-occurrence with hypergeometric tests, applying a repertoire-size bias correction to TCR pairs. False discovery rates were estimated in a later analysis by permuting HLA or CMV assignments 20 times. In a later analysis, co-occurring TCRs were grouped using DBSCAN, and TCRdist sequence similarity was added for clustering within HLA-allele-positive subsets. For co-occurrence clustering, repertoires with fewer than 30,000 or more than 120,000 public chains were excluded, along with roughly five repertoires with anomalous nucleotide sharing. Entries here come from immuneACCESS through TCRdb and include only in-frame sequences with V and J called. Some clones fail to appear in such tables; in the studies checked, an unresolved V gene covers under half of the shortfall, and the cause of the remainder is unknown. The V and J calls and clone size are taken from that table; D and trimming were inferred from the DNA. A total of approximately 130,000 clones appear in this sample, about 87% of them only once. Clones ranked in the top ten supply approximately 4.7% of the sample.

This sample is drawn from a study of cytomegalovirus exposure and HLA in healthy donors (dated by TCRdb to about 2017). In the study overall: An earlier analysis of 587 of the donors reported about 280 Gb of sequence data and 95 million to 130 million unique TCR beta sequences obtained from 150 million to 200 million T cells. A later genetic analysis used genome-wide SNP genotypes for 398 of the 666 donors, treating that subset as a discovery cohort. On average, about 240,000 unique TCR beta nucleotide sequences were sequenced per donor among a few hundred genotyped donors of the cohort, with roughly 18% of those sequences being non-productive. Using immunosequencing, the study profiled T cell repertoires from 500 to 800 subjects and related those repertoires to cytomegalovirus serostatus. HLA typing included class I and class II loci at four-digit resolution. The later analysis used no new phenotypic data to find candidate immune exposures, relying instead on TCR beta sequences and their occurrence across donors. A handful of DR-DQ haplotypes were handled as single units for association and clustering because linkage in the cohort was strong. Every discovery cohort repertoire had been produced on one sequencing platform. The genetic ancestry cluster associated with self-reported Caucasian donors included 81% of the 398 genotyped donors. About 280 gigabases of sequencing data and roughly 80 million unique TCR sequences made up an early release that covered nearly 650 HLA-typed donors. The number of typed donors differed by locus: roughly 629-640 for A, B, C, DRB1 and DQB1; approximately 520 for DQA1; over 600 for DPA1; and roughly 490 for DPB1. The study aimed to test whether signatures of past pathogen exposure could be identified by cataloging public T cell receptors. Donor age, sex, ethnicity and CMV serostatus were compiled alongside the repertoire data. An earlier analysis of about 620 of the donors applied high-throughput TCR beta sequencing to assess whether each TCR beta V gene segment acted as functional or pseudogenic. To predict cytomegalovirus infection status, the study combined high-throughput TCR immunosequencing, statistical association of individual TCRs with disease status, and machine learning. Besides the first cohort of 550 to 750 subjects, a separate validation cohort made up of 120 different subjects was used. In a later analysis, previously published TCR beta repertoires from 666 donors were re-analyzed and high-resolution HLA genotyping was added so that TCR occurrence patterns could be studied. Overall results and qualifications from the work: A later analysis reported that several top co-occurrence clusters appeared linked to parvovirus B19, influenza, CMV and Epstein-Barr virus. The earlier analysis of about 600 of the donors excluded 15 to 20 rarely observed V segments, including chromosome 9 orphons, because counts were too low. Broadly in line with IMGT annotations, most TCR beta V segments showed up in productive rearrangements about 87% or about 30% of the time in an earlier analysis of 450 to 600 of the donors. Cytomegalovirus status was reported to be diagnosed by the classifier with high specificity and sensitivity in both the original and validation cohorts. A group of highly shared sequence variants was considered likely to be a technical artifact of the sequencing pipeline. The study gave a list of 150 to 200 TCR beta chains associated with cytomegalovirus. Strong co-occurrence of HLA alleles, especially DR and DQ, made assigning TCR associations to individual alleles difficult. For the cohort, immune exposure information was limited to CMV serostatus. A later analysis found that HLA-associated TCR beta chains were more clonally expanded and had lower generation probabilities than equally common non-associated chains. A further reported finding was that TCR beta sequences accurately predicted the HLA-A and HLA-B alleles for most subjects in the first cohort. According to a later analysis, most CMV-associated TCR beta chains appeared to be HLA-restricted, and the HLA associations seemed to be driven largely by CMV exposure. The authors suggested that the approach could potentially be generalized to other disease states and immunological phenotypes. Correlated functional status among segregating V segments might reflect linkage disequilibrium, but an unknown experimental factor could not be ruled out. A later analysis associated about 17,000 TCR beta sequences with specific HLA alleles at a false discovery rate of 0.05. Compared with the roughly 710-donor mean, donors in an Asian-associated ancestry cluster had fewer N-insertions in productive TCRs, according to a later genetic analysis. According to a later analysis, TCR association rates differed among HLA loci, with DRB1 alleles showing the most associated TCRs and HLA-C alleles showing the fewest. Only TCR beta chains were sequenced in this cohort, and the absence of alpha or paired-chain data limited detectable features. In vitro tests confirmed that a few of the cytomegalovirus-associated TCR beta chains recognize cytomegalovirus antigens. Because some donors lacked HLA typing at each locus, the association tests relied only on the typed subset. The 87-base-pair reads could not distinguish some IMGT-functional V segments, including TRBV6-2 and TRBV6-3, so those segments were excluded. In a later genetic analysis, a missense DCLRE1C variant was associated with V-gene and J-gene trimming of TCR beta chains, and the association was replicated in an independent cohort. The presence/absence analyses assumed that sequencing depth was roughly uniform across donors, and that assumption may not be true. Most TCR sequences were observed very rarely across donors, whereas some public TCRs were present in many individuals.

CDR3 length: 15 amino acids, cysteine to phenylalanine. Of the read, only the CDR3 DNA is kept; its 45 bases are in frame from base 1. V is trimmed back by 5 bases and J by 4 bases, and the junction contains 5 bases that no gene match accounts for. Per the germline V gene, SGHDT is the CDR1 and YYEEEE is the CDR2. The cohort comprised approximately 700 healthy bone marrow donors. At the time of sampling, all cohort members were nominally healthy, though unrecorded immune exposures were likely present. The donor was CMV seronegative and belonged to the group of 380 or so seronegative cohort members. A peripheral blood sample was collected from each donor, and TCR beta sequencing was performed on peripheral blood mononuclear cells. Genomic DNA extraction from the blood cell samples was performed with the Qiagen DNeasy Blood Extraction Kit.

Recombination connected TRBV5-6 to TRBJ1-5, with 11 bases in between that match TRBD1. The source material was PBMCs. The TCR comes from a woman aged 30 to 39 in good health and CMV-seronegative. The DNA sequence is given as TGTGCCAGCAGTTTTGGGACAGGGGGAAATCAGCCCCAGCATTTT. Translated, this is CASSFGTGGNQPQHF.